This T cell receptor beta chain comes out of a study of blood T cells in healthy people across ages. This clonotype has just a few counts. The CDR3 runs 13 residues. Trimming cost V 1 base and J 3 bases, with 10 bases left between them. Germline V gene sequence: CDR1 DFQATT, CDR2 SNEGSKA (reference sequence). Alongside a J-beta primer mix, a sample-barcoded 5' primer served in a second PCR lasting 7 to 11 cycles. TCRdb re-derived calls from the 5' RACE reads in MiXCR, one entry per CDR3 protein. The sample records around 1,000,000 distinct CDR3 sequences, roughly a quarter being singletons. Separately, the same data were catalogued under a study of T cells of mothers and their children.

V gene TRBV20-1 combines with J gene TRBJ2-7; D might be TRBD2 (5 bases). Material for sequencing was blood. The receptor's source is a girl aged 2-10 years in good health. Here the CDR3 DNA reads TGCAGTGCTAGAGGCGAGGGTAACTACGAGCAGTACTTC. Its translation is CSARGEGNYEQYF.